A single sample gave rise to the 30 T cell receptor beta chains below, sequenced in a study of cytomegalovirus exposure and HLA in healthy donors. Only in-frame clones appear in the TCRdb table, and some are missing; sequencing was by immunoSEQ multiplex PCR. The sample contains about 130,000 clones, about 90% of which appear only once. Material for sequencing was PBMCs. The receptors shown here come from a woman aged 25 to 39 in good health and CMV-seropositive.

The CDR3 DNA reads as TGTGCCAGCACCCTTTTGAACACTGAAGCTTTCTTT. Translating it yields CASTLLNTEAFF. The rearrangement links TRBV28 to TRBJ1-1; no clear D gene. Germline V CDR1 and CDR2: MDHEN, SYDVKM. The CDR3 contains 12 residues. The V end lost 7 bases, the J end lost 0 bases, and 6 bases lay between the germline ends.

The CDR3 is CASSQQGARTEAFF. CDR3 sequence (DNA): TGTGCCAGCAGCCAACAGGGGGCGCGGACTGAAGCTTTCTTT. This chain uses TRBV7-9 with TRBJ1-1, with 9 bases fitting TRBD1. The CDR3 runs 14 residues. The germline gives CDR1 SEHNR, CDR2 FQNEAQ (reference sequence). V was clipped by 5 bases and J by 5 bases; unmatched bases: 6.

In this sample, this clone turned up a few times. The chain combines TRBV5-1 with TRBJ2-2, with no clear D. Per germline, CDR1 SGHRS and CDR2 YFSETQ. V dropped 5 bases and J dropped 3 bases, with 11 bases sitting between them. This CDR3 has 14 residues. The DNA for the CDR3 is TGCGCCAGCAGACTGAATCCTGACACCGGGGAGCTGTTTTTT. It yields the protein CASRLNPDTGELFF.

The chain has TRBV7-3 and TRBJ1-1; D remains unclear. The CDR3 sequence is 13 residues long. V was cut by 5 bases and J by 0 bases, with 7 bases left in between. Germline loops: CDR1 SGHTA, CDR2 FQGTGA. This CDR3 is CASSQQLNTEAFF. The CDR3 DNA reads as TGTGCCAGCAGCCAACAGTTGAACACTGAAGCTTTCTTT.

This rearrangement joins TRBV5-4 to TRBJ2-7; TRBD2 agrees at 9 bases. With 4 bases clipped from V and 5 bases from J, the junction kept 13 bases outside the gene matches. Germline V CDR1 and CDR2: SGHNT, YYREEE (reference sequence). The CDR3 length is 16 residues. The CDR3 region has the DNA TGTGCCAGCAGCGTGGACGGACTAGCGTTTATAGACGAGCAGTACTTC. Translation: CASSVDGLAFIDEQYF.

This chain links TRBV7-9 with TRBJ2-3; maybe TRBD2 (5 bases). There are 15 residues in the CDR3. V shed 4 bases and J shed 0 bases, with 11 bases lying between them. Per germline, CDR1 SEHNR and CDR2 FQNEAQ (reference sequence). The chain's CDR3 is CASSSGSSSTDTQYF. The CDR3 DNA sequence: TGTGCCAGCAGCTCGGGGAGTTCCAGCACAGATACGCAGTATTTT. The whole variable domain, filled in from reference TRBV7-9 and TRBJ2-3, reads DTGVSQNPRHKITKRGQNVTFRCDPISEHNRLYWYRQTLGQGPEFLTYFQNEAQLEKSRLLSDRFSAERPKGSFSTLEIQRTEQGDSAMYLCASSSGSSSTDTQYFGPGTRLTVL.

V is TRBV27 and J is TRBJ2-3; unclear D gene. The CDR3 totals 14 residues. Trimming took 3 bases from V and 0 from J, leaving 7 bases between them. CDR1 and CDR2 (germline): MNHEY, SMNVEV (reference sequence). CDR3 region: CASSLGLSTDTQYF. CDR3 DNA: TGTGCCAGCAGTTTGGGCCTTAGCACAGATACGCAGTATTTT.

The chain carries TRBV23-1 and TRBJ1-5; 10 nucleotides align to TRBD1. TRBV23-1 falls under the ORF class, with uncertain function. V lost 5 bases and J lost 4; bases outside the gene matches: 11. The length of the CDR3 is 17 residues. The CDR3 spells CASSTTGTGVGNQPQHF. The CDR3, as DNA: TGCGCCAGCAGTACCACTGGGACAGGGGTTGGGAATCAGCCCCAGCATTTT.

V usage is TRBV7-9 and J usage is TRBJ2-7, with TRBD1 matching 8 bases. The germline V gene has CDR1 SEHNR and CDR2 FQNEAQ (reference sequence). Losses at the gene ends were 4 bases for V and 2 bases for J; bases not matched to a gene: 7. The CDR3 has 15 amino acids. CDR3 region: CASSSGQVSAYEQYF. In DNA form, the CDR3 reads TGTGCCAGCAGCTCGGGACAGGTCTCAGCCTACGAGCAGTACTTC.

The chain combines TRBV29-1 with TRBJ1-4; 9 bases line up with TRBD1. Germline V CDR1 and CDR2: SQVTM, ANQGSEA. This CDR3 is 13 amino acids long. V dropped 7 bases and J dropped 7; count of bases not matched to a gene: 7. The CDR3: CSARTGAGEKLFF. The CDR3 DNA is TGCAGCGCCCGGACAGGGGCTGGTGAAAAACTGTTTTTT.

This chain links TRBV7-9 with TRBJ2-7; a weak D match, TRBD1 (5 bases). CDR3 length: 11 amino acids. Germline V gene sequence: CDR1 SEHNR, CDR2 FQNEAQ (reference sequence). The V end was cut by 5 bases, the J end by 5 bases, with 7 bases between. The CDR3 nucleotides read TGTGCCAGCAGCCCAGGGAACGAGCAGTACTTC. Translation: CASSPGNEQYF.

The rearrangement joins TRBV7-8 to TRBJ1-1; TRBD1 is a possible D gene (5 bases). The V end was cut by 5 bases, the J end by 1 base, with 14 bases between. Germline V gene sequence: CDR1 SGHVS, CDR2 FQNEAQ. CDR3 length equals 15 residues. The CDR3 coding sequence is TGTGCCAGCAGCCCGAGGACATCGGCGAACACTGAAGCTTTCTTT. As protein: CASSPRTSANTEAFF.

The chain links TRBV18 to TRBJ2-1; 11 positions agree with TRBD2. The CDR3 is 17 amino acids. CDR1 and CDR2 (germline): KGHSH, LQKENI. The trim removed 4 bases at V and 9 bases at J, leaving 14 bases unmatched. The CDR3 DNA reads as TGTGCCAGCTCACTCAGTGTCGGGACTAGCGGTCCTGGTGAGCAGTTCTTC. The encoded protein is CASSLSVGTSGPGEQFF.

The chain couples TRBV9 to TRBJ2-1; weak D call: TRBD2 (6 bases). Germline loops: CDR1 SGDLS, CDR2 YYNGEE. The CDR3 has 14 residues. Trimming took off 2 bases at V and 9 bases at J, with 15 bases between the two ends. The CDR3 DNA sequence: TGTGCCAGCAGCGTGCCAGCCTTGGGGGGTGAGCAGTTCTTC. Amino acid sequence: CASSVPALGGEQFF.

This clone was observed a single time. V usage is TRBV15 and J usage is TRBJ1-1; TRBD1 matches at 8 bases. J gave up 5 bases and V 5 bases, and 10 bases lay outside the gene matches. The CDR3 spans 15 residues. Per germline, CDR1 LNHNV and CDR2 YYDKDF (reference sequence). The CDR3 DNA is TGTGCCACCAGCTGGTCGGCAGGGGGCCTAACTGAAGCTTTCTTT. It codes for CATSWSAGGLTEAFF.

The rearrangement uses TRBV28 and TRBJ2-7; 7 nucleotides line up with TRBD2. The CDR3 spans 15 residues. Germline V gene lookup returns CDR1 MDHEN and CDR2 SYDVKM. The V gene end was trimmed by 5 bases and the J gene end by 4 bases; junction bases not matched to a gene: 11. This CDR3 reads CASSPVGEGRYEQYF. In DNA form, the CDR3 reads TGTGCCAGCAGTCCCGTGGGGGAGGGCAGGTACGAGCAGTACTTC.

The chain is built from TRBV28 and TRBJ2-2, with TRBD2 as a possible D gene (5 bases). CDR1 is MDHEN, CDR2 SYDVKM, per germline. This CDR3 spans 15 amino acids. The V end lost 6 bases, the J end lost 3 bases, and 14 bases lay between the germline ends. The CDR3 DNA reads TGTGCCAGCAGCCCCTCTCGGCGGGACACCGGGGAGCTGTTTTTT. This codes for CASSPSRRDTGELFF.

This clone was detected only a few times. Other DNA sequences within the sample encode an identical CDR3. The chain joins TRBV4-1 to TRBJ1-5; D ambiguous. The germline gives CDR1 MGHRA, CDR2 YSYEKL. This CDR3 is 13 amino acids long. V lost 1 base and J lost 6, with 7 bases in between. The CDR3 loop is CASSQVEGQPQHF. The CDR3 DNA reads TGCGCCAGCAGCCAAGTTGAGGGTCAGCCCCAGCATTTT.

The rearrangement links TRBV19 to TRBJ1-5, with D maybe TRBD1 (5 bases). The CDR3 consists of 16 residues. CDR1 is LNHDA and CDR2 is SQIVND in the germline V gene (reference sequence). V lost 5 bases to trimming and J lost 4 bases, with 18 bases between them. DNA of the CDR3: TGTGCCAGTAGTCCAGTTTGGAGGGGAGGGAATCAGCCCCAGCATTTT. This encodes CASSPVWRGGNQPQHF.

The genes are TRBV5-1 and TRBJ1-2; 9 nucleotides agree with TRBD1. Germline CDR1 is SGHRS and CDR2 is YFSETQ. With V trimmed by 4 bases and J by 4 bases, 11 bases remained unmatched. The CDR3 loop spans 16 amino acids. Here the CDR3 reads CASSPLRPGQGYGYTF. CDR3 bases: TGCGCCAGCAGCCCCCTCCGGCCGGGACAGGGCTATGGCTACACCTTC.

V is TRBV4-1 and J is TRBJ1-2; 7 bases are shared with TRBD1. This CDR3 contains 17 residues. Per the germline V gene, CDR1 is MGHRA and CDR2 is YSYEKL. V lost 0 bases and J lost 4; bases outside the gene matches: 11. CDR3 nucleotide sequence: TGCGCCAGCAGCCAAGATGGGGGGAGGCAGGGGGGCTATGGCTACACCTTC. This codes for CASSQDGGRQGGYGYTF.

Turning to this clone: This may arise from a read error, as a much more abundant clone is one base away. V is TRBV5-4 and J is TRBJ2-3, with D possibly TRBD2 on 5 matching bases. Trimming shortened V by 0 bases and J by 2 bases, and 13 bases separated the two germline ends. The CDR3 consists of 16 residues. The germline V gene encodes CDR1 SGHNT and CDR2 YYREEE (reference sequence). CDR3 sequence: CASSLGVGRSTDTQYF. Written as DNA, the CDR3 is TGTGCCAGCAGCTTGGGTGTGGGGAGATCCACAGATACGCAGTATTTT.

This clone was counted between two and nine times. CDR3 amino acids: CASSPLLAGGSSYEQYF. CDR3 bases: TGTGCCAGCTCACCGCTACTAGCGGGAGGGAGCTCCTACGAGCAGTACTTC. The chain is built from TRBV18 and TRBJ2-7; 13 bases map to TRBD2. Germline loops: CDR1 KGHSH, CDR2 LQKENI. The CDR3 loop spans 17 amino acids. After removal of 3 bases from V and 0 bases from J, the junction contained 5 bases not matched to a gene. The full variable domain, with the rest looked up from reference TRBV18 and TRBJ2-7, is NAGVMQNPRHLVRRRGQEARLRCSPMKGHSHVYWYRQLPEEGLKFMVYLQKENIIDESGMPKERFSAEFPKEGPSILRIQQVVRGDSAAYFCASSPLLAGGSSYEQYFGPGTRLTVT.

This clone has a handful of counts. The chain uses TRBV7-9 and TRBJ1-2; possible D gene TRBD1, 6 bases. Trimming pared 8 bases from V and 2 bases from J, leaving 12 bases between. CDR3 length: 13 amino acids. Germline-derived CDR1 and CDR2 are SEHNR and FQNEAQ (reference sequence). The CDR3 region has the DNA TGTGCCAGCGGGGAGGGGGTGAACTATGGCTACACCTTC. Translating gives CASGEGVNYGYTF.

This chain connects TRBV9 to TRBJ1-2; D call uncertain. The germline gives CDR1 SGDLS, CDR2 YYNGEE. CDR3 length equals 12 residues. With 0 bases removed from V and 4 bases from J, the gap between germline ends came to 4 bases. The CDR3: CASSVGVYGYTF. DNA for the CDR3: TGTGCCAGCAGCGTAGGCGTCTATGGCTACACCTTC. The full variable domain, completed using reference TRBV9 and TRBJ1-2, is DSGVTQTPKHLITATGQRVTLRCSPRSGDLSVYWYQQSLDQGLQFLIQYYNGEERAKGNILERFSAQQFPDLHSELNLSSLELGDSALYFCASSVGVYGYTFGSGTRLTVV.

This sequence joins TRBV5-1 and TRBJ2-5; D is unresolved. Trimming took 0 bases from V and 1 from J, leaving 10 bases between them. CDR1 SGHRS and CDR2 YFSETQ come from the germline V gene. This CDR3 contains 15 residues. The CDR3 protein is CASSLAPLPQETQYF. CDR3 bases: TGCGCCAGCAGCTTGGCCCCACTCCCCCAAGAGACCCAGTACTTC.

The V call is TRBV28, the J call TRBJ1-5; D gene uncertain. The V gene's germline CDR1 is MDHEN and CDR2 SYDVKM. The CDR3 consists of 14 residues. The V and J ends lost 5 bases and 0 bases respectively, with 8 bases between them. CDR3 bases: TGTGCCAGCAGTCCCCACATTAGCAATCAGCCCCAGCATTTT. Its protein is CASSPHISNQPQHF.

The V and J genes are TRBV28 and TRBJ2-1; 9 bases align to TRBD2. The CDR3 is 14 residues long. Germline assignment: CDR1 MDHEN and CDR2 SYDVKM. The V segment lost 7 bases and the J segment 4 bases; nucleotides outside the gene matches: 5. For the CDR3, the DNA is TGTGCCAGCACCCTAGCGGGACGGTACAATGAGCAGTTCTTC. Residues: CASTLAGRYNEQFF.

The chain carries TRBV7-9 and TRBJ1-6; no clear D. The germline V gene has CDR1 SEHNR and CDR2 FQNEAQ (reference sequence). The CDR3 covers 14 residues. V gave up 5 bases and J gave up 4 bases, with 9 bases separating them. The CDR3, as DNA: TGTGCCAGCAGCCCACGGGGTTATAATTCACCCCTCCACTTT. Translation gives CASSPRGYNSPLHF.

The chain employs TRBV9 and TRBJ2-2; possible D gene TRBD1, 6 bases. CDR3 size: 16 residues. Trimming cost V 2 bases and J 0 bases, with 11 bases left between them. CDR1 SGDLS and CDR2 YYNGEE come from the germline V gene. The CDR3 here is CASSVTGSPNTGELFF. In DNA form, the CDR3 reads TGTGCCAGCAGCGTCACAGGGAGCCCGAACACCGGGGAGCTGTTTTTT.